This entry lists 24 T cell receptor beta chains sequenced from one sample in a study of PD-L1 blockade in urothelial cancer. Clones were sequenced by immunoSEQ multiplex PCR, and TCRdb holds only the in-frame ones, with some missing. Here the sample spans more than 90,000 clones, around 93% being singletons. Described time point: peripheral blood 6 weeks after treatment start. The sequenced sample was PBMCs, obtained around atezolizumab (anti-PD-L1) treatment. The receptors were sampled from a man in his 60s with urothelial cancer.

For this clone: This same CDR3 is encoded by further DNA sequences in the sample. DNA of the CDR3: TGCGCCAGCAGCTTGACAGGCGCCTACGAGCAGTACTTC. As protein: CASSLTGAYEQYF. The V call is TRBV5-1, the J call TRBJ2-7; TRBD1 might be the D (5 bases). Trimming shortened V by 1 base and J by 2 bases, and 7 bases separated the two germline ends. Germline V lookup: CDR1 SGHRS, CDR2 YFSETQ. The CDR3 runs to 13 residues.

This rearrangement joins TRBV6-1 to TRBJ1-5; D remains ambiguous. Germline V lookup: CDR1 MNHNS, CDR2 SASEGT. Trimming cost V 1 base and J 7 bases, with 11 bases left between them. The CDR3 loop spans 14 amino acids. The chain's CDR3 is CASSEVGRRQPQHF. CDR3 DNA sequence: TGTGCCAGCAGTGAAGTTGGGAGGCGGCAGCCCCAGCATTTT.

The chain has TRBV28 and TRBJ2-1, with 7 bases matching TRBD2. CDR1 and CDR2 (germline): MDHEN, SYDVKM. The V segment lost 6 bases and the J segment 3 bases; nucleotides outside the gene matches: 11. This CDR3 spans 16 amino acids. The chain's CDR3 is CASSLGGSGFYNEQFF. The CDR3 DNA is TGTGCCAGCAGCCTCGGGGGTAGCGGGTTCTACAATGAGCAGTTCTTC.

The chain combines TRBV28 with TRBJ2-5, with D possibly being TRBD2 (6 bases). Per the germline V gene, CDR1 is MDHEN and CDR2 is SYDVKM. The CDR3 has 16 amino acids. Deletions cut 0 bases from V and 3 bases from J, with 14 bases between. The DNA of the CDR3 is TGTGCCAGCAGTTTATGGGGTCGGGGCGGGAAAGAGACCCAGTACTTC. This sequence encodes CASSLWGRGGKETQYF.

This chain joins TRBV28 and TRBJ1-4; D possibly corresponds to TRBD1 (6 bases). Germline V gene sequence: CDR1 MDHEN, CDR2 SYDVKM. There are 15 residues in the CDR3. Trimming stripped 0 bases from V and 6 bases from J, with 11 bases between. The DNA of the CDR3 is TGTGCCAGCAGTTTATGGGGAGGGGGGGATGAAAAACTGTTTTTT. Protein sequence: CASSLWGGGDEKLFF.

V and J are TRBV6-5 and TRBJ2-7; D remains unclear. V lost 8 bases and J 6 bases, leaving 11 bases between the germline ends. The length of the CDR3 is 11 residues. Germline assignment: CDR1 MNHEY and CDR2 SVGAGI. The CDR3 nucleotides are TGTGCCAGCGGTGGCGGCGTCGAGCAGTACTTC. This codes for CASGGGVEQYF.

CDR3 region: CASSFKDSPRGQPQHF. DNA for the CDR3: TGTGCCAGCAGTTTTAAGGACAGCCCTAGAGGTCAGCCCCAGCATTTT. The chain employs TRBV28 and TRBJ1-5; tentative D call: TRBD1 (6 bases). The germline V gene has CDR1 MDHEN and CDR2 SYDVKM. The CDR3 consists of 16 residues. Trimming pared 3 bases from V and 6 bases from J, leaving 18 bases between.

The chain has TRBV7-2 and TRBJ2-7; the match to TRBD2 covers 9 bases. There are 15 residues in the CDR3. Germline V lookup: CDR1 SGHTA, CDR2 FQGNSA. V was pared by 2 bases and J by 5 bases, with 7 bases of the junction left unmatched. The CDR3 DNA reads TGTGCCAGCAGCTTACTCGGGACTAGCCTCCACGAGCAGTACTTC. Protein: CASSLLGTSLHEQYF.

The chain employs TRBV2 and TRBJ1-5, with D maybe TRBD1 (6 bases). Germline CDR1 SNHLY, CDR2 FYNNEI. With 8 bases removed from V and 4 bases from J, the gap between germline ends came to 12 bases. This CDR3 is built from 13 residues. The CDR3 sequence: CASLGQKNQPQHF. The DNA of the CDR3 is TGTGCCAGCCTCGGACAGAAAAATCAGCCCCAGCATTTT.

This rearrangement joins TRBV5-1 to TRBJ1-1, with D perhaps TRBD1 (5 bases). With 4 bases removed from V and 1 base from J, the gap between germline ends came to 11 bases. In germline, CDR1 is SGHRS, CDR2 YFSETQ. The CDR3 loop spans 14 amino acids. CDR3 DNA sequence: TGCGCCAGCAGCGACCTAGGGGAGAACACTGAAGCTTTCTTT. Amino acid sequence: CASSDLGENTEAFF.

The V gene is TRBV28, the J gene TRBJ1-5, with a tentative D call TRBD1 (6 bases). Trimming cost V 8 bases and J 2 bases, with 13 bases left between them. The V gene's germline CDR1 is MDHEN and CDR2 SYDVKM. This CDR3 has 14 amino acids. CDR3 DNA sequence: TGTGCCAGCCAACAGGGATCCGGCAATCAGCCCCAGCATTTT. This gives the protein CASQQGSGNQPQHF.

The chain uses TRBV10-1 and TRBJ2-1, with TRBD2 identical over 15 bases. CDR3 length: 15 amino acids. CDR1 and CDR2 (germline): WNHNN, SYGVQD (reference sequence). Trimming cost V 4 bases and J 8 bases; bases outside gene matches: 3. The CDR3 DNA reads TGCGCCAGCAGTGGGACTAGCGGGAGGGCGTATGAGCAGTTCTTC. Its translation: CASSGTSGRAYEQFF.

The rearrangement links TRBV7-9 to TRBJ2-5, with 9 bases identical to TRBD2. V gave up 2 bases and J gave up 1 base; unmatched junction bases: 5. The CDR3 runs 16 residues. Germline lookup yields CDR1 SEHNR and CDR2 FQNEAQ (reference sequence). CDR3 sequence reads: CASSLPTTSGQETQYF. The CDR3 DNA reads TGTGCCAGCAGCTTACCCACGACTAGCGGCCAAGAGACCCAGTACTTC.

This chain joins TRBV23-1 and TRBJ2-1; possibly TRBD2 for D (5 bases). TRBV23-1 is treated as an ORF (open reading frame) with a function not yet certain. Trimming took off 0 bases at V and 1 base at J, with 22 bases between the two ends. The CDR3 is 20 residues long. The DNA for the CDR3 is TGCGCCAGCAGTCAATCGGCTCTAGCCACTATCTATTGTTCCTACAATGAGCAGTTCTTC. Translating it yields CASSQSALATIYCSYNEQFF.

The chain combines TRBV4-2 with TRBJ1-4; D not resolved. Germline V gene data show CDR1 as LGHNA and CDR2 as YNFKEQ. This CDR3 comprises 17 residues. V was shortened by 0 bases and J by 3 bases, with 14 bases between the two germline ends. The CDR3 here is CASSQEDRVLANEKLFF. DNA of the CDR3: TGTGCCAGCAGCCAAGAAGACCGGGTGTTGGCTAATGAAAAACTGTTTTTT.

The V and J genes are TRBV7-7 and TRBJ1-2; 10 positions match TRBD1. Germline assignment: CDR1 SSHAT and CDR2 FNYEAQ (reference sequence). The CDR3 contains 18 residues. V gave up 3 bases and J gave up 2 bases; unmatched junction bases: 12. CDR3 in DNA: TGTGCCAGCAGCTTGCGGGCGGGACAGGGGCAGGTGAACTATGGCTACACCTTC. This codes for CASSLRAGQGQVNYGYTF.

The chain couples TRBV7-2 to TRBJ1-2; 11 nucleotides agree with TRBD1. The CDR3 runs 16 residues. The germline gives CDR1 SGHTA, CDR2 FQGNSA. Unmatched junction bases numbered 9, after V lost 5 bases and J lost 4 bases. The DNA for the CDR3 is TGTGCCAGCAGCGATCGGACAGGGGGCCCCAGCTATGGCTACACCTTC. It is translated as CASSDRTGGPSYGYTF.

The chain couples TRBV10-3 to TRBJ2-5, with a weak D call TRBD2 (7 bases). The CDR3 contains 17 residues. CDR1 and CDR2 (germline): ENHRY, SYGVKD. Between the trimmed V and J ends, which lost 0 bases and 4 bases, there was a span of 18 bases. CDR3 amino acids: CAISESVAGAGIETQYF. Written as DNA, the CDR3 is TGTGCCATCAGTGAGTCCGTTGCGGGGGCAGGCATAGAGACCCAGTACTTC.

The V call is TRBV5-4, the J call TRBJ2-7; the match to TRBD1 covers 7 bases. V shed 3 bases and J 3 bases; nucleotides not matched to a gene: 6. Germline V gives CDR1 SGHNT, CDR2 YYREEE (reference sequence). This CDR3 has 14 amino acids. CDR3 in DNA: TGTGCCAGCAGCTCGAATCGGGACAGCTACGAGCAGTACTTC. It yields the protein CASSSNRDSYEQYF.

The CDR3 spells CASSLTGVNTGELFF. CDR3 nucleotide sequence: TGTGCCAGTAGTTTGACAGGGGTCAACACCGGGGAGCTGTTTTTT. The chain uses TRBV19 and TRBJ2-2; 8 bases align to TRBD1. V lost 5 bases to trimming and J lost 2 bases; unmatched junction nucleotides: 4. CDR3 length equals 15 residues. CDR1 and CDR2 (germline): LNHDA, SQIVND (reference sequence).

The chain uses TRBV9 and TRBJ2-5, with 10 bases that match TRBD1. This CDR3 is 15 amino acids long. Losses at the gene ends were 2 bases for V and 5 bases for J; bases not matched to a gene: 6. Germline CDR1 SGDLS, CDR2 YYNGEE. The CDR3 spells CASSVIPGQGETQYF. In nucleotides, the CDR3 is TGTGCCAGCAGCGTTATTCCGGGACAGGGGGAGACCCAGTACTTC.

This clone has only one observation. The chain has TRBV25-1 and TRBJ1-3; D ambiguous. There are 15 residues in the CDR3. Germline V gives CDR1 MGHDK, CDR2 SYGVNS. V was cut by 3 bases and J by 4 bases, with 13 bases left in between. The CDR3 DNA reads TGTGCCAGCAGTGACCCCTCCACAGCAGGAAACACCATATATTTT. This encodes CASSDPSTAGNTIYF.

The rearrangement links TRBV5-1 to TRBJ2-7; 9 nucleotides line up with TRBD1. The CDR3 runs 15 residues. Per germline, CDR1 SGHRS and CDR2 YFSETQ. V lost 4 bases, J lost 3 bases, and 8 bases stayed unmatched. CDR3 in DNA: TGCGCCAGCAGCATGGCGGGACAGGGATACTACGAGCAGTACTTC. Protein product: CASSMAGQGYYEQYF.

This clone is a singleton in its sample. This sample also contains other DNA sequences that code for the same CDR3. The J gene is TRBJ2-7, the V gene TRBV2; tentatively, D is TRBD1 (6 bases). Trimming took 4 bases from V and 5 from J, leaving 9 bases between them. CDR1 is SNHLY and CDR2 is FYNNEI in the germline V gene. This CDR3 has 12 residues. CDR3 loop: CASSVQGNEQYF. DNA for the CDR3: TGTGCCAGCAGTGTCCAGGGGAACGAGCAGTACTTC.